This TCR beta chain was recorded in a study of cytomegalovirus exposure and HLA in healthy donors. PCR amplification relied on 60 Vbeta primers (plus 13 Jbeta primers). The protocol was immunoSEQ multiplex PCR, while the TCRdb copy is restricted to in-frame clones and leaves out a portion. The top ten hold 1.5% to 2% of the sample, which has about 140,000 clones, 77% seen once. The CDR3 totals 16 residues. Germline CDR1 SGDLS, CDR2 YYNGEE. The sequenced sample was PBMCs. The chain combines TRBV9 with TRBJ2-5; perhaps TRBD1 as D (6 bases). The J call may be faulty, since TRBJ2-7 better matches the DNA end. The sequence came from a female donor in good health and CMV-seronegative. CDR3 DNA: TGTGCCAGCAGCGTAGGAGGGGTCGGGACACCTTACGAGCAGTACTTC. Its translation: CASSVGGVGTPYEQYF.